Below, 16 T cell receptor beta chains from the same sample are listed, as sequenced in a study of blood T cells in healthy people across ages. Using a J-beta primer mix together with a sample-barcoded 5' primer, a second PCR was run for roughly 7 to 12 cycles. TCRdb redid the calling of the 5' RACE reads with MiXCR, one entry per CDR3 protein. The table has 1.5 million to 2 million distinct CDR3 sequences, about two fifths seen once; the top ten hold under 25%. What was sequenced was blood. These receptors all come from a human donor in good health.

The gene calls are TRBV2 and TRBJ2-7; D gene uncertain. The length of the CDR3 is 16 residues. From germline, CDR1 is SNHLY and CDR2 FYNNEI. Deletions cut 7 bases from V and 1 base from J, with 20 bases between. CDR3 nucleotides: TGTGCCAGCAAGGAATATGGCCCGGATCCTTCCTACGAGCAGTACTTC. Translation gives CASKEYGPDPSYEQYF.

This clonotype was seen many times. The chain has TRBV20-1 and TRBJ2-1, with TRBD2 matching 12 bases. Germline V gene sequence: CDR1 DFQATT, CDR2 SNEGSKA (reference sequence). The CDR3 runs 13 residues. Germline trimming cut 6 bases from V and 4 bases from J; bases unmatched to any gene: 1. CDR3 protein: CSALAGGYNEQFF. The CDR3 DNA sequence: TGCAGTGCCCTAGCGGGGGGGTACAATGAGCAGTTCTTC.

This clonotype was found once. V and J are TRBV11-2 and TRBJ1-2; 7 nucleotides match TRBD1. Per the germline V gene, CDR1 is SGHAT and CDR2 is FQNNGV. There are 16 residues in the CDR3. V lost 5 bases and J lost 8; bases outside the gene matches: 17. CDR3 amino acids: CASSRTTPLGGKGYTF. CDR3 DNA sequence: TGTGCCAGCAGCCGGACTACACCATTAGGGGGCAAGGGCTACACCTTC.

This chain joins TRBV6-6 and TRBJ2-7, with no clear D. The CDR3 consists of 15 residues. The V end was cut by 2 bases, the J end by 3 bases, with 14 bases between. Germline-derived CDR1 and CDR2 are MNHNY and SVGAGI (reference sequence). DNA for the CDR3: TGTGCCAGCAGTTACGAAGGCCCTGGGGTCTACGAGCAGTACTTC. Translation gives CASSYEGPGVYEQYF.

The chain employs TRBV18 and TRBJ1-1, with D perhaps TRBD1 (6 bases). CDR3 length: 14 amino acids. V was cut by 8 bases and J by 0 bases, with 13 bases left in between. Germline loops: CDR1 KGHSH, CDR2 LQKENI. CDR3 nucleotide sequence: TGTGCCAGCCAGGCACAGGGCCTGAACACTGAAGCTTTCTTT. Residues: CASQAQGLNTEAFF.

This rearrangement joins TRBV20-1 to TRBJ2-4; no clear D gene. V was trimmed by 0 bases and J by 0 bases, leaving 15 bases between them. This CDR3 has 17 amino acids. Germline V gene sequence: CDR1 DFQATT, CDR2 SNEGSKA (reference sequence). Here the CDR3 reads CSARDRQELLAKNIQYF. The CDR3 coding sequence is TGCAGTGCTAGAGATCGCCAGGAGCTCCTAGCCAAAAACATTCAGTACTTC.

This clonotype has at least ten counts. The chain employs TRBV20-1 and TRBJ2-6; no definite D call. The germline V and J ends were trimmed by 0 bases and 4 bases, with 10 bases remaining between them. Germline lookup yields CDR1 DFQATT and CDR2 SNEGSKA (reference sequence). CDR3 length: 15 amino acids. The CDR3: CSARDRVTGANVLTF. The CDR3 DNA sequence: TGCAGTGCTAGAGATCGGGTAACCGGGGCCAACGTCCTGACTTTC.

V is TRBV7-9 and J is TRBJ1-2; D not resolved. This CDR3 contains 15 residues. Trimming pared 1 base from V and 2 bases from J, leaving 11 bases between. In germline, CDR1 is SEHNR, CDR2 FQNEAQ (reference sequence). DNA of the CDR3: TGTGCCAGCAGCTTAGAAAGGGCCGCAAACTATGGCTACACCTTC. Protein sequence: CASSLERAANYGYTF.

This rearrangement joins TRBV5-6 to TRBJ1-1; D not certain. V was pared by 4 bases and J by 0 bases, with 19 bases between. The CDR3 loop spans 17 amino acids. Germline values: CDR1 SGHDT, CDR2 YYEEEE. CDR3 sequence (DNA): TGTGCCAGCAGCACCTTCGTGGGTGGGCAGATGAACACTGAAGCTTTCTTT. It specifies CASSTFVGGQMNTEAFF.

This clonotype was seen only a few times. The chain links TRBV12-3 or TRBV12-4 to TRBJ1-4; D possibly corresponds to TRBD1 (6 bases). This CDR3 spans 19 amino acids. Trimming left V 5 bases short and J 1 base short, with 23 bases between. CDR3 sequence: CASSPWGGAGVETNEKLFF. The CDR3 DNA is TGTGCCAGCAGTCCATGGGGGGGGGCAGGGGTGGAAACTAATGAAAAACTGTTTTTT.

This sequence joins TRBV12-3 or TRBV12-4 and TRBJ2-3; D gene uncertain. CDR3 length: 12 residues. Trimming pared 5 bases from V and 13 bases from J, leaving 16 bases between. The CDR3, as DNA: TGTGCCAGCAGTGTGGGCGCAGATAAGGAGTATTTT. It is translated as CASSVGADKEYF.

The chain carries TRBV29-1 and TRBJ1-1; D remains unclear. CDR1 and CDR2 from the germline V gene are SQVTM and ANQGSEA. The CDR3 is 11 amino acids. Trimming took 5 bases from V and 4 from J, leaving 8 bases between them. CDR3 nucleotide sequence: TGCAGCGTTCCCTCGGGCACTGAAGCTTTCTTT. This translates into CSVPSGTEAFF.

V usage is TRBV5-1 and J usage is TRBJ2-7, with D hard to call. Looked up from germline, CDR1 is SGHRS and CDR2 is YFSETQ. CDR3 length: 15 residues. Trimming took off 3 bases at V and 3 bases at J, with 16 bases between the two ends. CDR3 coding DNA: TGCGCCAGCAGCTCCTCAGTTGGAGCCAGCTACGAGCAGTACTTC. It yields the protein CASSSSVGASYEQYF.

The chain uses TRBV4-1 and TRBJ2-7; 9 bases map to TRBD1. Looked up from germline, CDR1 is MGHRA and CDR2 is YSYEKL. This CDR3 spans 19 amino acids. J gave up 3 bases and V 0 bases, and 15 bases lay outside the gene matches. CDR3 bases: TGCGCCAGCAGCCAAGATAGGGGACAGGGTGAGGAAAGGTTCTACGAGCAGTACTTC. Protein: CASSQDRGQGEERFYEQYF.

The genes are TRBV6-5 and TRBJ1-2, with D uncertain. CDR1 and CDR2 (germline): MNHEY, SVGAGI. Trimming cost V 7 bases and J 1 base, with 13 bases left between them. This CDR3 has 14 amino acids. CDR3: CASKSNEGNYGYTF. DNA of the CDR3: TGTGCCAGCAAGAGTAATGAGGGTAACTATGGCTACACCTTC.

This chain's CDR3 is CASSYDRVGAFF. The CDR3 DNA is TGTGCCAGCAGCTACGACAGGGTTGGCGCTTTCTTT. The J gene is TRBJ1-1, the V gene TRBV12-3 or TRBV12-4; 7 bases align to TRBD1. The CDR3 length is 12 residues. Germline trimming cut 6 bases from V and 11 bases from J; bases unmatched to any gene: 9.